What follows are 12 T cell receptor beta chains derived from one specimen sequenced in a study of shared clonotypes between healthy human individuals. The table came from immunoSEQ multiplex PCR; TCRdb's copy has only in-frame clones and leaves some out. The sample lists around 1.1 million clones, about 80% seen once, with roughly 0.9% in the top ten. The specimen sequenced was memory CD4+ T cells from PBMCs. The subset is: CD45RA-negative fraction. These receptor sequences come from a man younger than 35 in good health. Some clones in this sample may be carry-over from other donors' samples.

This clone was seen once. The rearrangement uses TRBV5-5 and TRBJ2-4; either TRBD1 or TRBD2 may supply D (5 bases each). There are 13 residues in the CDR3. V was shortened by 0 bases and J by 10 bases, with 11 bases between the two germline ends. From germline, CDR1 is SGHKS and CDR2 YYEKEE (reference sequence). The CDR3 is CASSLGDGNIQYF. The CDR3 DNA reads TGTGCCAGCAGCTTGGGGGACGGCAATATTCAGTACTTC.

The V and J genes are TRBV18 and TRBJ1-1; 8 nucleotides agree with TRBD1. J was trimmed by 4 bases and V by 8 bases; bases with no gene match: 9. The CDR3 consists of 14 residues. CDR1 and CDR2 (germline): KGHSH, LQKENI. In DNA, the CDR3 is TGTGCCAGCACCGTAGACAGGGGCCTCACTGAAGCTTTCTTT. The encoded protein is CASTVDRGLTEAFF.

This clone has only one observation. The CDR3 nucleotides are TGTGCCAGCAGAACCCAGAGACGGGGGACCTATGGCTACACCTTC. Amino acid sequence: CASRTQRRGTYGYTF. The rearrangement links TRBV28 to TRBJ1-2; D is possibly TRBD1 (5 bases). Trimming stripped 6 bases from V and 4 bases from J, with 18 bases between. This CDR3 has 15 residues. Germline V lookup: CDR1 MDHEN, CDR2 SYDVKM.

CDR3 sequence reads: CAIRGLAGSGDTQYF. The CDR3 nucleotides read TGTGCCATCCGGGGACTAGCGGGAAGTGGAGATACGCAGTATTTT. V is TRBV10-3 and J is TRBJ2-3; 13 positions match TRBD2. With V trimmed by 8 bases and J by 5 bases, 7 bases remained unmatched. The CDR3 totals 15 residues. Germline V lookup: CDR1 ENHRY, CDR2 SYGVKD.

This clone was observed a single time. The chain recombines TRBV18 with TRBJ1-2; TRBD1 matches at 8 bases. The ends lost 3 bases at V and 4 bases at J; junction bases unmatched: 7. The CDR3 spans 15 residues. Germline CDR1 reads KGHSH; CDR2 reads LQKENI. The CDR3 nucleotides are TGTGCCAGCTCACCCGGACAGGGTGGAATCTATGGCTACACCTTC. It is translated as CASSPGQGGIYGYTF.

J is TRBJ2-2 and V is TRBV7-9; D gene ambiguous. CDR3 length: 14 residues. Deletions cut 0 bases from V and 6 bases from J, with 8 bases between. The germline V gene encodes CDR1 SEHNR and CDR2 FQNEAQ (reference sequence). The CDR3 region has the DNA TGTGCCAGCAGCTTAGCGGGTTCGGCCGGGGAGCTGTTTTTT. Translated, it gives CASSLAGSAGELFF.

This clone was detected ten times or more. The CDR3 DNA is TGTGCCAGCAGCGTAGAGCCAACCACGGGGAATGAGCAGTTCTTC. Its translation: CASSVEPTTGNEQFF. The chain is built from TRBV9 and TRBJ2-1, with D perhaps TRBD2 (5 bases). The CDR3 loop spans 15 amino acids. Between the trimmed V and J ends, which lost 0 bases and 7 bases, there was a span of 14 bases. Germline-derived CDR1 and CDR2 are SGDLS and YYNGEE.

This chain connects TRBV7-2 to TRBJ2-7; TRBD1 matches 8 bases. CDR1 SGHTA and CDR2 FQGNSA come from the germline V gene. The CDR3 loop spans 15 amino acids. With V trimmed by 0 bases and J by 3 bases, 4 bases remained unmatched. The CDR3 DNA reads as TGTGCCAGCAGCTTAGCCAGGGGGCGGAACTACGAGCAGTACTTC. It codes for CASSLARGRNYEQYF.

V is TRBV18 and J is TRBJ2-2; perhaps TRBD2 as D (6 bases). CDR3 size: 17 residues. Germline loops: CDR1 KGHSH, CDR2 LQKENI. V was clipped by 3 bases and J by 3 bases, with 17 bases between them. CDR3 sequence (DNA): TGTGCCAGCTCACCGAGGTTGGGAGGAGAGGACACCGGGGAGCTGTTTTTT. Its translation is CASSPRLGGEDTGELFF.

This clone was picked up a small number of times. This chain connects TRBV29-1 to TRBJ2-7, with 12 bases lining up with TRBD2. Trimming took 1 base from V and 3 from J; bases not matched to a gene: 4. Per the germline V gene, CDR1 is SQVTM and CDR2 is ANQGSEA. The CDR3 runs to 15 residues. The CDR3 region has the DNA TGCAGCGTTGAAGTTCTAGCGGGAGGGCACTACGAGCAGTACTTC. It is translated as CSVEVLAGGHYEQYF.

The CDR3 DNA is TGTGCCAGCAGCTTAGCGCTCAGGGGAGGGATAGACGAGCAGTACTTC. It encodes CASSLALRGGIDEQYF. The chain uses TRBV7-2 and TRBJ2-7; tentatively, D is TRBD2 (7 bases). In germline, CDR1 is SGHTA, CDR2 FQGNSA. V lost 0 bases and J 5 bases, leaving 17 bases between the germline ends. The CDR3 sequence is 16 residues long.

The chain recombines TRBV19 with TRBJ2-1; the match to TRBD2 covers 9 bases. Germline loops: CDR1 LNHDA, CDR2 SQIVND (reference sequence). Trimming removed 7 bases from V and 6 bases from J; junction bases left unmatched: 7. The CDR3 is 14 residues long. Written as DNA, the CDR3 is TGTGCCAGTAACAGAGCGGGAGGCTCCAATGAGCAGTTCTTC. Amino acid sequence: CASNRAGGSNEQFF.